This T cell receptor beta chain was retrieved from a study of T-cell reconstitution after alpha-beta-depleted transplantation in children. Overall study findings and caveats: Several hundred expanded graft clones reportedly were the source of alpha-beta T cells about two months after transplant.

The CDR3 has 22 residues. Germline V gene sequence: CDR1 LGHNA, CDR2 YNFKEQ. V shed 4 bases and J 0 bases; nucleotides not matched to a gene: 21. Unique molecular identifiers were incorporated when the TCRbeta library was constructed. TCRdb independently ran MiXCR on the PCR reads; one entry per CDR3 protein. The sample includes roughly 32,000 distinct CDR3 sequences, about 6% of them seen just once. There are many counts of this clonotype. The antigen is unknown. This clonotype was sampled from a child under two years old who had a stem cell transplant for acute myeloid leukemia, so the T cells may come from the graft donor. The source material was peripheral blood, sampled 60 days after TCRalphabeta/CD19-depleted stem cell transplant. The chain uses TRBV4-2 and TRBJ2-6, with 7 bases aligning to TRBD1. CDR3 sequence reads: CASSPPTRGRIQGRSGANVLTF. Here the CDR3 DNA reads TGTGCCAGCAGCCCCCCCACAAGGGGGCGAATACAGGGACGCTCTGGGGCCAACGTCCTGACTTTC.